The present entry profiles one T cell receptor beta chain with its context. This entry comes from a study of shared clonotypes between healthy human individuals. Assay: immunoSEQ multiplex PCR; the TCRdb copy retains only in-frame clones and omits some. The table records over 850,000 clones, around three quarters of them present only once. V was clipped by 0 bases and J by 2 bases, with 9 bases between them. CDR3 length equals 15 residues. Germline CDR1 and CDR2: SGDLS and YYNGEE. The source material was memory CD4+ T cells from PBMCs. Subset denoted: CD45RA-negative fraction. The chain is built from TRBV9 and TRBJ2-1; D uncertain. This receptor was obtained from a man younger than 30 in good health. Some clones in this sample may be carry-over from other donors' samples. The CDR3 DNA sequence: TGTGCCAGCAGCGTAGAGGGCAGAGCCTACAATGAGCAGTTCTTC. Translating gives CASSVEGRAYNEQFF.